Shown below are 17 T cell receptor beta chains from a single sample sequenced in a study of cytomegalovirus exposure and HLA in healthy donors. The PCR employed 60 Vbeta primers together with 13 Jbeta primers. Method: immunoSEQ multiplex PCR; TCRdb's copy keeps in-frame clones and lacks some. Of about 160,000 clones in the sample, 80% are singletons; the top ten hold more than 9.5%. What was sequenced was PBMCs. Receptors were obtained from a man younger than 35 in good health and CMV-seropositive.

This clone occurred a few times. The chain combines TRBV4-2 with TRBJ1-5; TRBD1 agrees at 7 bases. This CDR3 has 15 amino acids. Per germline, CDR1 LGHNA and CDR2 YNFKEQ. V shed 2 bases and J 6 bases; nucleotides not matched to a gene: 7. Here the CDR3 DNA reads TGTGCCAGCAGCCAATTCACAGGGGCAGGTCAGCCCCAGCATTTT. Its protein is CASSQFTGAGQPQHF.

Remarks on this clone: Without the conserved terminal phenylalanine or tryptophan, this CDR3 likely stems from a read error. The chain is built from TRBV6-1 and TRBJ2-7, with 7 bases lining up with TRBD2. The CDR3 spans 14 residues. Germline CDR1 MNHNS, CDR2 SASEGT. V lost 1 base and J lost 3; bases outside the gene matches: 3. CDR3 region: CASSEVGRVYEQYL. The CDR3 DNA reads TGTGCCAGCAGTGAAGTGGGGAGGGTCTACGAGCAGTACCTC.

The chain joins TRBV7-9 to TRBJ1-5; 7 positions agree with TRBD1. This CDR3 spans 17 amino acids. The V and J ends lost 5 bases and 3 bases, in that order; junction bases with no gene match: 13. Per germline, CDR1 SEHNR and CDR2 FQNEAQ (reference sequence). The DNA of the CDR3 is TGTGCCAGCAGCACAGACAGGGCCCACCGACTCAATCAGCCCCAGCATTTT. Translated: CASSTDRAHRLNQPQHF. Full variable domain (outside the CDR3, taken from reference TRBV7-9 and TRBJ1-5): DTGVSQNPRHKITKRGQNVTFRCDPISEHNRLYWYRQTLGQGPEFLTYFQNEAQLEKSRLLSDRFSAERPKGSFSTLEIQRTEQGDSAMYLCASSTDRAHRLNQPQHFGDGTRLSIL.

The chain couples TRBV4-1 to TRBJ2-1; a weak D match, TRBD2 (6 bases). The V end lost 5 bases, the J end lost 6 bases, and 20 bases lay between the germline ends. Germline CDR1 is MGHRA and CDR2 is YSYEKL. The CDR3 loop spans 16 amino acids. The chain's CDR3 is CASSMPTSRVGNEQFF. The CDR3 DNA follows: TGCGCCAGCAGCATGCCTACTAGCCGGGTAGGCAATGAGCAGTTCTTC.

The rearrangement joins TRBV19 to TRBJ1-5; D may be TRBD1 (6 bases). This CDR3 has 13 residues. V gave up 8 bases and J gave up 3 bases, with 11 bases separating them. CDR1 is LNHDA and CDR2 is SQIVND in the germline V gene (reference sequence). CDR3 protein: CASGAGVNQPQHF. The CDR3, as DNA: TGTGCCAGTGGGGCAGGGGTCAATCAGCCCCAGCATTTT.

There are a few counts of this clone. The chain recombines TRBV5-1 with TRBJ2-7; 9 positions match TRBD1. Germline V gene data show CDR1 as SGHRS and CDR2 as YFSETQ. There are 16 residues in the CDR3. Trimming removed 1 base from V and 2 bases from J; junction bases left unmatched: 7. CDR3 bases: TGCGCCAGCAGCTTGTCCCCGGGACAGGGAGCCTACGAGCAGTACTTC. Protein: CASSLSPGQGAYEQYF.

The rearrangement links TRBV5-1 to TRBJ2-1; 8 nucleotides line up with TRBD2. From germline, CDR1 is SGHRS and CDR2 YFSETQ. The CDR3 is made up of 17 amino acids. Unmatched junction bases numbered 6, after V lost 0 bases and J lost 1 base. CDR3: CASSLEPGGPSYNEQFF. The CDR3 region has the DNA TGCGCCAGCAGCTTGGAACCGGGGGGGCCGTCCTACAATGAGCAGTTCTTC.

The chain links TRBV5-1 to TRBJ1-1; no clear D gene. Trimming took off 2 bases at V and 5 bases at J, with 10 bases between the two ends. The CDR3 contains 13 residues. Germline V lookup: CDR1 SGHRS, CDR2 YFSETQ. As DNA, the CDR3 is TGCGCCAGCAGCTTTTGGGAGGGAACTGAAGCTTTCTTT. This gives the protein CASSFWEGTEAFF.

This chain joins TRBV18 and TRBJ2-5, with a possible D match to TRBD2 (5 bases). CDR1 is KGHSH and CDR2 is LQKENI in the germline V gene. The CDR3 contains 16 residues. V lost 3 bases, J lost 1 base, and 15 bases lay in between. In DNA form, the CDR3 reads TGTGCCAGCTCACCCCCCGCCCGGACTTCCCAAGAGACCCAGTACTTC. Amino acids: CASSPPARTSQETQYF.

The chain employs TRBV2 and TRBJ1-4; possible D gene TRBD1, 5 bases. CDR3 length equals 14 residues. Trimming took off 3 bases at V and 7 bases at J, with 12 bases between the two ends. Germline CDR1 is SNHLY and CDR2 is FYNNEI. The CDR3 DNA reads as TGTGCCAGCAGTGAGGAGGGACTAGGTGAAAAACTGTTTTTT. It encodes CASSEEGLGEKLFF. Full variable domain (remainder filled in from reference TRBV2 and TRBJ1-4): EPEVTQTPSHQVTQMGQEVILRCVPISNHLYFYWYRQILGQKVEFLVSFYNNEISEKSEIFDDQFSVERPDGSNFTLKIRSTKLEDSAMYFCASSEEGLGEKLFFGSGTQLSVL.

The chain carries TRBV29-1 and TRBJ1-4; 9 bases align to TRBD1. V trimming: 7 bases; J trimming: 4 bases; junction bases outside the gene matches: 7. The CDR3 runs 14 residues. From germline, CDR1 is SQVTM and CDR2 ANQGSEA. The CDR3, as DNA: TGCAGCGCGTCACAGGGGGCCTTTAATGAAAAACTGTTTTTT. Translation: CSASQGAFNEKLFF.

The CDR3, as DNA: TGTGCCAGCAGCTTATTCGGCGAGCAGTACTTC. This gives the protein CASSLFGEQYF. The J gene is TRBJ2-7, the V gene TRBV7-2; no reliable D call. Germline CDR1 is SGHTA and CDR2 is FQGNSA. Trimming removed 2 bases from V and 6 bases from J, with 5 bases in between. The CDR3 runs to 11 residues.

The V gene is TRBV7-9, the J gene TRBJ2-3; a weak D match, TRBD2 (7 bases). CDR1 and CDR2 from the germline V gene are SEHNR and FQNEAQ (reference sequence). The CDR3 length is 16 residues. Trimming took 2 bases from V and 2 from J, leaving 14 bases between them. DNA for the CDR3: TGTGCCAGCAGCTTAAAGGCGGGGGCCTACACAGATACGCAGTATTTT. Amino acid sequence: CASSLKAGAYTDTQYF.

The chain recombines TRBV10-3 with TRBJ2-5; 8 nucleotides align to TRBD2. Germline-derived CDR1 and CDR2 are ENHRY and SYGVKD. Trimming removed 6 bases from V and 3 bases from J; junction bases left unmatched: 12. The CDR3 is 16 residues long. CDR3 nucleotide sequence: TGTGCCATCAGCCCCCGTTTGTCCGGGGGGGAAGAGACCCAGTACTTC. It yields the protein CAISPRLSGGEETQYF.

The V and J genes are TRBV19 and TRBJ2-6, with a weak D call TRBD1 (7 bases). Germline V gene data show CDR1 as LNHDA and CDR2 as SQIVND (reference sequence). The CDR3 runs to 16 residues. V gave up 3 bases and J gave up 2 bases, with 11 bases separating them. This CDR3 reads CASSIQGGTGANVLTF. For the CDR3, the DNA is TGTGCCAGTAGTATCCAGGGGGGAACTGGGGCCAACGTCCTGACTTTC.

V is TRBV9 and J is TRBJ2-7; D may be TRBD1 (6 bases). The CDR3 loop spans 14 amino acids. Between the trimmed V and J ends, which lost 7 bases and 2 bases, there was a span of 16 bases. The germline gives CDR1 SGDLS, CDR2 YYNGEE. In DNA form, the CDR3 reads TGTGCCAGCGGGGGAAGGGGGTCAACCTACGAGCAGTACTTC. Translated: CASGGRGSTYEQYF.

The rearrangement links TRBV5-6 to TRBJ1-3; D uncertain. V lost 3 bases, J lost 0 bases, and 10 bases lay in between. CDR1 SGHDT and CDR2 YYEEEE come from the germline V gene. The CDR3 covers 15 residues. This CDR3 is CASSSVNPSGNTIYF. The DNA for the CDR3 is TGTGCCAGCAGCTCCGTTAATCCCTCTGGAAACACCATATATTTT.